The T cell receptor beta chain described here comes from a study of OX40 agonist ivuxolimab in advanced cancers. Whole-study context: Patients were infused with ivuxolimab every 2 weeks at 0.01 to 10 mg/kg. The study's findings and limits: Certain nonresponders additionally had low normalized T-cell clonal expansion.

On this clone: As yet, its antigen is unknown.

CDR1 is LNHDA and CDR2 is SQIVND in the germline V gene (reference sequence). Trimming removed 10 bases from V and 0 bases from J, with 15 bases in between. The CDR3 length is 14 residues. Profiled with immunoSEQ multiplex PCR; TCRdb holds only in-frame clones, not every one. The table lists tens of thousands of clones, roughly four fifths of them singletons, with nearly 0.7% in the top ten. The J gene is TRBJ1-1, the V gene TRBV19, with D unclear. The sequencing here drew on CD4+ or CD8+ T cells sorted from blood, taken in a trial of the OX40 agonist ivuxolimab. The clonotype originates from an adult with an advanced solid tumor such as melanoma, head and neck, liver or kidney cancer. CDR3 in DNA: TGTGCCACCGAGATGGTGGGCATGAACACTGAAGCTTTCTTT. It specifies CATEMVGMNTEAFF.